One sample yielded the 28 T cell receptor beta chains listed below, sequenced in a study of cytomegalovirus exposure and HLA in healthy donors. The study ran its PCR with 60 Vbeta and 13 Jbeta primers. Data came from immunoSEQ multiplex PCR; TCRdb stores just in-frame clones and leaves some out. The sample gives around 150,000 clones, around 68% of which show up once; 1.3% to 1.5% is in the top ten. Specimen: PBMCs. These receptors all come from a man over 45 in good health and CMV-seronegative.

This chain connects TRBV9 to TRBJ2-2; 8 nucleotides align to TRBD2. The CDR3 consists of 15 residues. CDR1 and CDR2 (germline): SGDLS, YYNGEE. With 4 bases clipped from V and 4 bases from J, the junction kept 6 bases outside the gene matches. CDR3 in DNA: TGTGCCAGCAGCTCCTTCGGGGGGGCCACCGGGGAGCTGTTTTTT. Translating it yields CASSSFGGATGELFF.

V and J are TRBV11-2 and TRBJ2-5, with TRBD2 matching over 14 bases. J lost 5 bases, V lost 2 bases, and 7 bases had no gene match. The CDR3 totals 17 residues. Germline V gene data show CDR1 as SGHAT and CDR2 as FQNNGV. CDR3 coding DNA: TGTGCCAGCAGCTTACTGACTAGCGGGGGGGCCGGGGAGACCCAGTACTTC. It is translated as CASSLLTSGGAGETQYF.

The chain is built from TRBV4-3 and TRBJ2-3; D perhaps matches TRBD2 (6 bases). Trimming pared 1 base from V and 8 bases from J, leaving 10 bases between. The CDR3 spans 13 residues. From germline, CDR1 is LGHNA and CDR2 YSLEER. The CDR3 bases are TGCGCCAGCAGCCAAGGTCAGGGAGGTACGCAGTATTTT. Protein sequence: CASSQGQGGTQYF.

V is TRBV4-2 and J is TRBJ1-6, with D maybe TRBD1 (6 bases). Germline values: CDR1 LGHNA, CDR2 YNFKEQ. The CDR3 has 15 residues. Trimming removed 1 base from V and 10 bases from J, with 14 bases in between. CDR3 sequence: CASSQVEQGNSPLHF. Written as DNA, the CDR3 is TGTGCCAGCAGCCAAGTCGAACAGGGCAACTCACCCCTCCACTTT.

In DNA, the CDR3 is TGTGCCACCAGCAGAGATAATGGACAGGGGCAGGAAGCTTTCTTT. Its translation is CATSRDNGQGQEAFF. The chain uses TRBV15 and TRBJ1-1; 9 bases are shared with TRBD1. Looked up from germline, CDR1 is LNHNV and CDR2 is YYDKDF (reference sequence). J lost 8 bases, V lost 0 bases, and 7 bases had no gene match. CDR3 length: 15 amino acids.

The chain is built from TRBV7-2 and TRBJ2-3, with TRBD1 matching 9 bases. This CDR3 region has 15 residues. V was clipped by 5 bases and J by 1 base; unmatched bases: 4. Germline loops: CDR1 SGHTA, CDR2 FQGNSA. CDR3 protein: CASSLRTGGTDTQYF. The CDR3 DNA follows: TGTGCCAGCAGCCTCCGGACAGGGGGCACAGATACGCAGTATTTT.

The chain couples TRBV7-9 to TRBJ2-5; TRBD1 aligns across 7 bases. The CDR3 sequence is 17 residues long. Germline CDR1 and CDR2: SEHNR and FQNEAQ (reference sequence). Trimming cost V 5 bases and J 7 bases; bases outside gene matches: 19. The CDR3 DNA reads as TGTGCCAGCAGCACCGCGCCCGGGACAGTCCTTAGAGGGACCCAGTACTTC. It yields the protein CASSTAPGTVLRGTQYF.

V gene TRBV5-4 combines with J gene TRBJ2-7, with 8 bases matching TRBD1. The length of the CDR3 is 16 residues. The V and J ends lost 3 bases and 4 bases, in that order; junction bases with no gene match: 12. Germline V gene lookup returns CDR1 SGHNT and CDR2 YYREEE (reference sequence). The CDR3 sequence is CASSWAFGTGNYEQYF. The CDR3 coding sequence is TGTGCCAGCAGCTGGGCCTTTGGGACAGGTAATTACGAGCAGTACTTC.

This clone has only one observation. DNA for the CDR3: TGTGCCAGCAGTTTTGGAAGTGGGGCTAGCACAGATACGCAGTATTTT. It is translated as CASSFGSGASTDTQYF. V usage is TRBV5-6 and J usage is TRBJ2-3, with D tentatively TRBD1 (5 bases). The germline V gene has CDR1 SGHDT and CDR2 YYEEEE. The CDR3 totals 16 residues. The V and J ends lost 5 bases and 0 bases respectively, with 16 bases between them.

This clone was found a few times. The CDR3 is CASSFPGTAHNEQFF. CDR3 nucleotide sequence: TGTGCCAGCAGCTTCCCCGGGACAGCCCACAATGAGCAGTTCTTC. The chain uses TRBV7-9 and TRBJ2-1; TRBD1 aligns across 7 bases. V was clipped by 3 bases and J by 5 bases; unmatched bases: 7. The CDR3 runs 15 residues. Looked up from germline, CDR1 is SEHNR and CDR2 is FQNEAQ (reference sequence). Using reference TRBV7-9 and TRBJ2-1 for the parts outside the CDR3, the full variable domain is DTGVSQNPRHKITKRGQNVTFRCDPISEHNRLYWYRQTLGQGPEFLTYFQNEAQLEKSRLLSDRFSAERPKGSFSTLEIQRTEQGDSAMYLCASSFPGTAHNEQFFGPGTRLTVL.

The V gene is TRBV19, the J gene TRBJ1-6; 8 bases line up with TRBD1. This CDR3 is built from 14 residues. V was pared by 5 bases and J by 10 bases, with 7 bases of the junction left unmatched. CDR1 LNHDA and CDR2 SQIVND come from the germline V gene (reference sequence). The CDR3: CASSAGQVKSPLHF. The CDR3 DNA reads as TGTGCCAGTAGTGCGGGACAGGTCAAATCACCCCTCCACTTT.

V gene TRBV10-3 combines with J gene TRBJ1-4; D not certain. Germline V lookup: CDR1 ENHRY, CDR2 SYGVKD. The CDR3 totals 15 residues. V was shortened by 5 bases and J by 8 bases, with 18 bases between the two germline ends. In DNA, the CDR3 is TGTGCCATCAGTTCTTCATCGACGGGTGAGGAAAAACTGTTTTTT. Its translation is CAISSSSTGEEKLFF.

The rearrangement links TRBV9 to TRBJ1-2; 8 bases agree with TRBD1. The germline V gene encodes CDR1 SGDLS and CDR2 YYNGEE. V dropped 3 bases and J dropped 7; count of bases not matched to a gene: 8. The length of the CDR3 is 14 residues. In DNA form, the CDR3 reads TGTGCCAGCAGCGCGGGACAGGCTTATGGTGGCTACACCTTC. It yields the protein CASSAGQAYGGYTF. The entire variable domain, with the rest obtained from reference TRBV9 and TRBJ1-2, is as follows: DSGVTQTPKHLITATGQRVTLRCSPRSGDLSVYWYQQSLDQGLQFLIQYYNGEERAKGNILERFSAQQFPDLHSELNLSSLELGDSALYFCASSAGQAYGGYTFGSGTRLTVV.

This chain joins TRBV9 and TRBJ2-5, with 14 bases identical to TRBD2. Germline V gene lookup returns CDR1 SGDLS and CDR2 YYNGEE. After removal of 0 bases from V and 2 bases from J, the junction contained 3 bases not matched to a gene. The CDR3 consists of 17 residues. Here the CDR3 DNA reads TGTGCCAGCAGCGTAGGCAGACTAGCGGGGGGGCAAGAGACCCAGTACTTC. Translated: CASSVGRLAGGQETQYF.

The gene calls are TRBV28 and TRBJ1-4, with D uncertain. Germline CDR1 MDHEN, CDR2 SYDVKM. This CDR3 is built from 16 residues. Trimming took 6 bases from V and 2 from J, leaving 16 bases between them. The CDR3 DNA sequence: TGTGCCAGCAGAGTCGGATTAGGAGGGACTAATGAAAAACTGTTTTTT. Residues: CASRVGLGGTNEKLFF.

This clone was detected only a few times. V usage is TRBV29-1 and J usage is TRBJ2-4, with TRBD1 matching over 9 bases. The V gene end was trimmed by 4 bases and the J gene end by 7 bases; junction bases not matched to a gene: 11. This CDR3 is 15 amino acids long. The germline V gene has CDR1 SQVTM and CDR2 ANQGSEA. This chain's CDR3 is CSVVPDRGATNIQYF. The CDR3 DNA is TGCAGCGTTGTTCCCGACAGGGGGGCTACCAACATTCAGTACTTC.

This clone was seen once. The rearrangement joins TRBV12-5 to TRBJ2-3; a weak D match, TRBD2 (6 bases). Germline CDR1 LGHNT, CDR2 FRNRAP. V lost 5 bases and J lost 5, with 17 bases in between. This CDR3 region has 15 residues. This CDR3 is CASGAGRTAGDTQYF. CDR3 DNA: TGTGCTAGTGGTGCGGGACGGACGGCCGGAGATACGCAGTATTTT.

This clone occurred a few times. The rearrangement uses TRBV4-1 and TRBJ2-7, with 12 bases fitting TRBD2. The CDR3 totals 14 residues. The J segment lost 5 bases and the V segment lost 4 bases, leaving 3 bases of the junction unmatched. Looked up from germline, CDR1 is MGHRA and CDR2 is YSYEKL. The CDR3 region is CASSPTSGGDEQYF. The CDR3 DNA is TGCGCCAGCAGCCCGACTAGCGGGGGAGACGAGCAGTACTTC.

This chain joins TRBV6-1 and TRBJ1-5, with D perhaps TRBD1 (5 bases). The V end was cut by 9 bases, the J end by 3 bases, with 15 bases between. The germline V gene encodes CDR1 MNHNS and CDR2 SASEGT. This CDR3 region has 14 residues. The CDR3 DNA is TGTGCCAGTTCGGGGGGAGGAGACAATCAGCCCCAGCATTTT. Translation gives CASSGGGDNQPQHF.

The CDR3 coding sequence is TGTGCCAGCAGCCCGAGGGGGACATTAGATAATGAGCAGTTCTTC. Protein product: CASSPRGTLDNEQFF. This chain links TRBV7-3 with TRBJ2-1; a possible D gene is TRBD1 (6 bases). Germline V lookup: CDR1 SGHTA, CDR2 FQGTGA. Trimming removed 5 bases at V and 7 bases at J, with 18 bases between. The CDR3 totals 15 residues.

The chain carries TRBV19 and TRBJ1-5; 9 nucleotides agree with TRBD1. The CDR3 is made up of 17 amino acids. Trimming took 4 bases from V and 1 from J; bases not matched to a gene: 8. Germline V gene data show CDR1 as LNHDA and CDR2 as SQIVND (reference sequence). The chain's CDR3 is CASSKALTGGSNQPQHF. In DNA form, the CDR3 reads TGTGCCAGTAGTAAGGCCCTGACAGGGGGGAGCAATCAGCCCCAGCATTTT.

The chain employs TRBV28 and TRBJ1-1; no firm D call. V lost 3 bases and J lost 7, with 6 bases in between. Germline V gene sequence: CDR1 MDHEN, CDR2 SYDVKM. The CDR3 contains 11 residues. CDR3 residues: CASSLQFEAFF. In DNA, the CDR3 is TGTGCCAGCAGTTTGCAGTTTGAAGCTTTCTTT. Variable domain in full (rest from reference TRBV28 and TRBJ1-1): DVKVTQSSRYLVKRTGEKVFLECVQDMDHENMFWYRQDPGLGLRLIYFSYDVKMKEKGDIPEGYSVSREKKERFSLILESASTNQTSMYLCASSLQFEAFFGQGTRLTVV.

The V and J genes are TRBV19 and TRBJ2-2, with no clear D. CDR3 size: 14 residues. Per the germline V gene, CDR1 is LNHDA and CDR2 is SQIVND (reference sequence). Trimming cost V 7 bases and J 4 bases, with 13 bases left between them. The CDR3 reads CASTQILGTGELFF. CDR3 bases: TGTGCCAGTACCCAGATTCTAGGCACCGGGGAGCTGTTTTTT.

This clone turned up a few times. The chain recombines TRBV10-1 with TRBJ2-7, with TRBD1 as a possible D gene (5 bases). Per the germline V gene, CDR1 is WNHNN and CDR2 is SYGVQD (reference sequence). The length of the CDR3 is 17 residues. Trimming removed 4 bases at V and 2 bases at J, with 21 bases between. The chain's CDR3 is CASSGGRVSTITYEQYF. The CDR3 nucleotides are TGCGCCAGCAGTGGTGGCAGGGTATCGACAATCACCTACGAGCAGTACTTC.

This chain uses TRBV28 with TRBJ1-1; 11 nucleotides line up with TRBD1. The J segment lost 4 bases and the V segment lost 6 bases, leaving 7 bases of the junction unmatched. Per germline, CDR1 MDHEN and CDR2 SYDVKM. CDR3 size: 15 residues. The CDR3 loop is CASSNPGTGGTEAFF. The CDR3 DNA reads as TGTGCCAGCAGCAATCCCGGGACAGGGGGCACTGAAGCTTTCTTT.

This clone was seen only once. V gene TRBV7-3 combines with J gene TRBJ2-2; the D gene is possibly TRBD1 (6 bases). There are 15 residues in the CDR3. Germline V gene lookup returns CDR1 SGHTA and CDR2 FQGTGA. Trimming cost V 4 bases and J 1 base, with 10 bases left between them. The CDR3 coding sequence is TGTGCCAGCAGCTCAAAACAGGGGAACACCGGGGAGCTGTTTTTT. It yields the protein CASSSKQGNTGELFF.

The rearrangement uses TRBV9 and TRBJ1-1, with 8 bases aligning to TRBD1. Germline V CDR1 and CDR2: SGDLS, YYNGEE. The CDR3 has 15 residues. V shed 0 bases and J 5 bases; nucleotides not matched to a gene: 6. The CDR3 protein is CASSVVGQGGTEAFF. CDR3 coding DNA: TGTGCCAGCAGCGTAGTAGGACAGGGTGGAACTGAAGCTTTCTTT.

The chain combines TRBV11-2 with TRBJ2-7, with 9 bases identical to TRBD2. In germline, CDR1 is SGHAT, CDR2 FQNNGV. V dropped 7 bases and J dropped 5; count of bases not matched to a gene: 9. The CDR3 runs to 14 residues. The CDR3 reads CASKGGSGGHEQYF. The CDR3 region has the DNA TGTGCCAGCAAGGGGGGTAGCGGGGGTCACGAGCAGTACTTC.